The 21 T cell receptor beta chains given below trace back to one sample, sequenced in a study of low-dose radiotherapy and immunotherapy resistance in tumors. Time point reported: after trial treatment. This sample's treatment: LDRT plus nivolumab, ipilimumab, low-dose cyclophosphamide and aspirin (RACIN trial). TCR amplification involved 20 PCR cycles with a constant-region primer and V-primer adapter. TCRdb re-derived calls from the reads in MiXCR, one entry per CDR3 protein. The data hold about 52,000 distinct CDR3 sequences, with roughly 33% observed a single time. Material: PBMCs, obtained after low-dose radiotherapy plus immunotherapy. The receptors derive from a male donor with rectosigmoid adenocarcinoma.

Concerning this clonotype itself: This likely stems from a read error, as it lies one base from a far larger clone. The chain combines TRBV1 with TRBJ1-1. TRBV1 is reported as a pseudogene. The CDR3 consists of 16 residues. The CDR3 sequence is CASSAMHRPKGTEAFF. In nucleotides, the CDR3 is TGCGCCAGCAGCGCTATGCACCGGCCTAAGGGCACTGAAGCTTTCTTT.

CDR3 sequence reads: CASSQDWGGATEAFF. As DNA, the CDR3 is TGTGCCAGCAGCCAAGATTGGGGGGGTGCCACTGAAGCTTTCTTT. The gene calls are TRBV3-1 and TRBJ1-1; possibly TRBD1 for D (5 bases). Trimming cost V 0 bases and J 4 bases, with 12 bases left between them. Per the germline V gene, CDR1 is LGHDT and CDR2 is YNNKEL (reference sequence). The CDR3 contains 15 residues.

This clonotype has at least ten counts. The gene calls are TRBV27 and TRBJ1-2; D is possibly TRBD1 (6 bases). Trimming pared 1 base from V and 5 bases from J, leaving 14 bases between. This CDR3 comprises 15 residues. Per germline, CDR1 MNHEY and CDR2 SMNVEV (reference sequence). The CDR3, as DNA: TGTGCCAGCAGTTTATACCGGGGGGCTGCATATGGCTACACCTTC. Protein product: CASSLYRGAAYGYTF.

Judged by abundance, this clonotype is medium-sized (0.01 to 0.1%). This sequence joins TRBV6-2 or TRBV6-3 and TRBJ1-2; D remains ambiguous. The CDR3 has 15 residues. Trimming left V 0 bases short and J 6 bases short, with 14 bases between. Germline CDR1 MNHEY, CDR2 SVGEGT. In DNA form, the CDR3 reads TGTGCCAGCAGTTACTCGAGATATAGTACCGATGGCTACACCTTC. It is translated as CASSYSRYSTDGYTF.

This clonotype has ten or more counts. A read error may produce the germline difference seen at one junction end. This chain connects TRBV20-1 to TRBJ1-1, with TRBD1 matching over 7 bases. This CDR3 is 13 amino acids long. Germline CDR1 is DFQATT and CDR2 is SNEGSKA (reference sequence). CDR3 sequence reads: CRATRQGNTEAFF. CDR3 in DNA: TGCAGGGCTACCCGACAGGGGAACACTGAAGCTTTCTTT.

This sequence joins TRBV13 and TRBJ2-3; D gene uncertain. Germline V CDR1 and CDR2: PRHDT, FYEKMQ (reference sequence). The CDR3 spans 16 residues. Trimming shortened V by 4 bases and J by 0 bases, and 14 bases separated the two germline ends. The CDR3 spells CASSSTPSHSTDTQYF. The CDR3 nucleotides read TGTGCCAGCAGCTCGACCCCGTCACATAGCACAGATACGCAGTATTTT.

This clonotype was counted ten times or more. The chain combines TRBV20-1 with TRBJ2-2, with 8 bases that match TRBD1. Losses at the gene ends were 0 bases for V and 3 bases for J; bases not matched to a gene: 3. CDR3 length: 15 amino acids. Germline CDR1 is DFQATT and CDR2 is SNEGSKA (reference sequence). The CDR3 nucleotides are TGCAGTGCTAGAGAGTCGGACAGGGACACCGGGGAGCTGTTTTTT. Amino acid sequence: CSARESDRDTGELFF.

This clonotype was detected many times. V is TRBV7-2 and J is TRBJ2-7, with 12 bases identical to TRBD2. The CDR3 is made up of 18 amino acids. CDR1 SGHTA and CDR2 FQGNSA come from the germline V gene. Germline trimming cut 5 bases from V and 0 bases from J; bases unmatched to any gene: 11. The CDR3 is CASSLRAGLAGSSYEQYF. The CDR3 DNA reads TGTGCCAGCAGCCTCCGGGCAGGACTAGCGGGGTCCTCCTACGAGCAGTACTTC.

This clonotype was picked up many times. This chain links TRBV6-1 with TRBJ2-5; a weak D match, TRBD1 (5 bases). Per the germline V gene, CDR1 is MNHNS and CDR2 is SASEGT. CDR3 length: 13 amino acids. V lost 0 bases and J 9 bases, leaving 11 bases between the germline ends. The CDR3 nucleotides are TGTGCCAGCAGTGAAGCGGGCCAGGGCCCCCAGTACTTC. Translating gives CASSEAGQGPQYF.

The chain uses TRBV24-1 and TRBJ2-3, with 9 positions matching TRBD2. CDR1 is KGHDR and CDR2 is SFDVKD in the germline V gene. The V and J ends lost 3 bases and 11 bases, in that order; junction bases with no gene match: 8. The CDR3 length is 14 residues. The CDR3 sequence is CATSDPRLAVKQYF. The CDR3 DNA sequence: TGTGCCACCAGTGATCCCCGACTAGCGGTAAAGCAGTATTTT.

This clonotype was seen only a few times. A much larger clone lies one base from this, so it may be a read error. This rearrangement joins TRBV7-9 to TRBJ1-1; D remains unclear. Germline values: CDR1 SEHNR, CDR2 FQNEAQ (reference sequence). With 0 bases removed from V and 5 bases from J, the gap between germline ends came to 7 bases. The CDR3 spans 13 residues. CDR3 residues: CASSLAMGTEAFF. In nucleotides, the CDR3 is TGTGCCAGCAGCTTAGCAATGGGTACTGAAGCTTTCTTT.

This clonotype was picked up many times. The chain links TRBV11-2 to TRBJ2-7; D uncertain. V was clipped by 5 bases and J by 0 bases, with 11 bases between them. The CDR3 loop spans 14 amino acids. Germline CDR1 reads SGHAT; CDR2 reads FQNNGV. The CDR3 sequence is CASSPGFSSYEQYF. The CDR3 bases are TGTGCCAGCAGCCCCGGGTTTAGCTCCTACGAGCAGTACTTC.

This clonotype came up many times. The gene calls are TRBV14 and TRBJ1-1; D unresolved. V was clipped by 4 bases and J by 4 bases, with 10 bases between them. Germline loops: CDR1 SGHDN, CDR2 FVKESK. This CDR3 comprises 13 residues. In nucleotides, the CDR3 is TGTGCCAGCAGCCTAGAATACTCCACTGAAGCTTTCTTT. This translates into CASSLEYSTEAFF.

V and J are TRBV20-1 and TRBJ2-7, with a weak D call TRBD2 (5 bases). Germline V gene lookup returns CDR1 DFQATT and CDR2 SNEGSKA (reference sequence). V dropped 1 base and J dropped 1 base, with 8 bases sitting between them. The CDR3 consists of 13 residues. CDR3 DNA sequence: TGCAGTGCTAGAGCGGGAAAATCCTACGAGCAGTACTTC. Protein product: CSARAGKSYEQYF.

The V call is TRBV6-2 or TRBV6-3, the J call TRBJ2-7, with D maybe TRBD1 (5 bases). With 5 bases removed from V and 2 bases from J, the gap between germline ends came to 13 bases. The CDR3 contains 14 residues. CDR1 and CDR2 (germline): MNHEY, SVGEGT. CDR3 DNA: TGTGCCAGCAGTGAACTCCGACAGCCCTACGAGCAGTACTTC. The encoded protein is CASSELRQPYEQYF.

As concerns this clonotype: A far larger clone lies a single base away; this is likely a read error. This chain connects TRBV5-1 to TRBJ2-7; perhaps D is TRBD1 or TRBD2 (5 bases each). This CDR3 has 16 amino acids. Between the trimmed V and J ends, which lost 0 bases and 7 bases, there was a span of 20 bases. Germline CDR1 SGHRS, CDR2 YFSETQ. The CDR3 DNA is TGCGCCAGCAGCTTGGAGTTCGGGACGGCCTACAATGAGCAGTACTTC. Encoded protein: CASSLEFGTAYNEQYF.

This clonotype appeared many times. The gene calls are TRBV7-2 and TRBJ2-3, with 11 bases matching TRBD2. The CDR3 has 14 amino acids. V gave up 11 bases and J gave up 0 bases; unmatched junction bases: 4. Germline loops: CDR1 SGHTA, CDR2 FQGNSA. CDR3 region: CAGGTSGSTDTQYF. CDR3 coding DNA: TGTGCCGGGGGGACTAGCGGTAGCACAGATACGCAGTATTTT. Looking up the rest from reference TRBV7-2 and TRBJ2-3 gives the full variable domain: GAGVSQSPSNKVTEKGKDVELRCDPISGHTALYWYRQSLGQGLEFLIYFQGNSAPDKSGLPSDRFSAERTGGSVSTLTIQRTQQEDSAVYLCAGGTSGSTDTQYFGPGTRLTVL.

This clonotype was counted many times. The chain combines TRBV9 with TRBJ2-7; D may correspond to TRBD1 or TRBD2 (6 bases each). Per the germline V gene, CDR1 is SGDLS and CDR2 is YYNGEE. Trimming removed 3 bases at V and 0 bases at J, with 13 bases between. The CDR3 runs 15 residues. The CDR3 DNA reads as TGTGCCAGCAGCGGAGGGGGGCTAAGCTCCTACGAGCAGTACTTC. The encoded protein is CASSGGGLSSYEQYF.

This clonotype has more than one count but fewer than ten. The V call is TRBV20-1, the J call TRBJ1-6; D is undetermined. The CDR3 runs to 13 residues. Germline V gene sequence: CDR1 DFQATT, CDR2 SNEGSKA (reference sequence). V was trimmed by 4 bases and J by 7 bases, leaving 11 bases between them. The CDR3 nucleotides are TGCAGTGCTACAGACACGGGGAATTCACCCCTCCACTTT. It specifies CSATDTGNSPLHF.

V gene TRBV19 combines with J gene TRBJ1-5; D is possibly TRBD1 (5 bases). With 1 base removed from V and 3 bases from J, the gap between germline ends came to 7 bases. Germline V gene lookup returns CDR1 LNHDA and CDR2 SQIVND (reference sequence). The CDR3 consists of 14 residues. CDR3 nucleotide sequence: TGTGCCAGTAGTATAGGGACAACCAATCAGCCCCAGCATTTT. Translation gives CASSIGTTNQPQHF.

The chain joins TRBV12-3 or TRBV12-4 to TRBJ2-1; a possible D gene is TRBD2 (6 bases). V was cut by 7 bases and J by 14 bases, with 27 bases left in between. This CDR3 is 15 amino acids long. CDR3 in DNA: TGTGCCAGCACCCCCAAGTACCAGGGAGGAGGGAGTAAGTTCTTC. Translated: CASTPKYQGGGSKFF.